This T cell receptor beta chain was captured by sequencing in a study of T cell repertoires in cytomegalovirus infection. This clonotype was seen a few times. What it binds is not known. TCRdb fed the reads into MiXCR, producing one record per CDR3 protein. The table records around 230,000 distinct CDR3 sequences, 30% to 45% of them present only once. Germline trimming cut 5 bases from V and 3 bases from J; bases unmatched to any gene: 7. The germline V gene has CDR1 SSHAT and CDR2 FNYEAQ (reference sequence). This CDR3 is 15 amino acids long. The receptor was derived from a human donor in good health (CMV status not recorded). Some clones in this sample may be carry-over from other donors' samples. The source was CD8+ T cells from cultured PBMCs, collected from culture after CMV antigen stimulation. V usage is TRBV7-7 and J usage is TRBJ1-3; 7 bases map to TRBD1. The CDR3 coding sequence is TGTGCCAGCAGCCCGGGGACAGCCTTTGGAAACACCATATATTTT. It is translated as CASSPGTAFGNTIYF.